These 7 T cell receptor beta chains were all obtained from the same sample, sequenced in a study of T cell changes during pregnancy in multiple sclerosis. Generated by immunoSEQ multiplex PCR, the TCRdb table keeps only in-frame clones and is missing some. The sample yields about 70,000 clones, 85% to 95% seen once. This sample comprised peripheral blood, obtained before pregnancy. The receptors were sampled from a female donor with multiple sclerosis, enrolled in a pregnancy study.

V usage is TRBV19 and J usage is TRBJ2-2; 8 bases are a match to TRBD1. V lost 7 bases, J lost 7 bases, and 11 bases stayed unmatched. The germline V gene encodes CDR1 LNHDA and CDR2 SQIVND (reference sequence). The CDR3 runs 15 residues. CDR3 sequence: CASTLGQVSVGELFF. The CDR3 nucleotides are TGTGCCAGTACATTGGGACAGGTCTCTGTCGGGGAGCTGTTTTTT. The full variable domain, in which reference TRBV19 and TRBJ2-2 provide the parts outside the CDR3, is DGGITQSPKYLFRKEGQNVTLSCEQNLNHDAMYWYRQDPGQGLRLIYYSQIVNDFQKGDIAEGYSVSREKKESFPLTVTSAQKNPTAFYLCASTLGQVSVGELFFGEGSRLTVL.

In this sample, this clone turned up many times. DNA of the CDR3: TGTGCCAGCAGTGCAGGGGGCACAGATACGCAGTATTTT. Protein sequence: CASSAGGTDTQYF. The J gene is TRBJ2-3, the V gene TRBV6-4, with D tentatively TRBD1 (6 bases). Trimming removed 4 bases at V and 1 base at J, with 6 bases between. Germline V gene sequence: CDR1 MRHNA, CDR2 SNTAGT. The CDR3 consists of 13 residues.

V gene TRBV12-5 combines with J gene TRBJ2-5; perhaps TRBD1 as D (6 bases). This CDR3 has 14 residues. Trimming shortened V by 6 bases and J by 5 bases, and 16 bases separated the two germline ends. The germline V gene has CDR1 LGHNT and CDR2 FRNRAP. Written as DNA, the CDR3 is TGTGCTAGTGGCCTTAGGGGGTCGGGGGAGACCCAGTACTTC. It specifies CASGLRGSGETQYF. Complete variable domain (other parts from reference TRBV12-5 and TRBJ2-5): DARVTQTPRHKVTEMGQEVTMRCQPILGHNTVFWYRQTMMQGLELLAYFRNRAPLDDSGMPKDRFSAEMPDATLATLKIQPSEPRDSAVYFCASGLRGSGETQYFGPGTRLLVL.

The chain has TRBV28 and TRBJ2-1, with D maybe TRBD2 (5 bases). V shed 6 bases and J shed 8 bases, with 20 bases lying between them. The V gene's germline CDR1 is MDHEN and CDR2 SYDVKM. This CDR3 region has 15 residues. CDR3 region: CASSRRSDPKDEQFF. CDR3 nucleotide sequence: TGTGCCAGCAGCCGGAGGTCGGACCCCAAGGATGAGCAGTTCTTC.

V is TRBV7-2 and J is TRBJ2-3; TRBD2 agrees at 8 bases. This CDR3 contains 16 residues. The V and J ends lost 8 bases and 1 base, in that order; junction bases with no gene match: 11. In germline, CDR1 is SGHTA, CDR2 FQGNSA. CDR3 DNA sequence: TGTGCCAGCTGGGGGTTAGCGGGATACGGCACAGATACGCAGTATTTT. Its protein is CASWGLAGYGTDTQYF.

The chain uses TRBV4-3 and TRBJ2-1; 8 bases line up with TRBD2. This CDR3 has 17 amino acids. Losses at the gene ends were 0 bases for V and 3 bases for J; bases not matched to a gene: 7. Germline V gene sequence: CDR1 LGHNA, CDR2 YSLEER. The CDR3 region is CASSQDDEAGDYNEQFF. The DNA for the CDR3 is TGCGCCAGCAGCCAAGATGATGAAGCGGGGGACTACAATGAGCAGTTCTTC.

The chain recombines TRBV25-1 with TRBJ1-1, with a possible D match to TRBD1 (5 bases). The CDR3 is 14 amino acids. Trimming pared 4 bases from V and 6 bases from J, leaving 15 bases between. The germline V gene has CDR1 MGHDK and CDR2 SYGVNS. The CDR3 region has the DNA TGTGCCAGCAGTGCGGTCGCAGGGAAGGCTGAAGCTTTCTTT. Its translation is CASSAVAGKAEAFF.